A single sample is the source of the 25 T cell receptor beta chains below, sequenced in a study of cytomegalovirus exposure and HLA in healthy donors. Primers included in the PCR were 60 Vbeta and 13 Jbeta primers. This table comes from immunoSEQ multiplex PCR, and its TCRdb copy is limited to in-frame clones, with some not included. This repertoire shows about 78,000 clones, 60% to 75% found once; its top ten account for around 10%. Sequences were obtained from PBMCs. All receptors derive from a woman in her thirties or forties in good health and CMV-seropositive.

The rearrangement uses TRBV30 and TRBJ2-5; a weak D match, TRBD1 (5 bases). This CDR3 contains 11 residues. Germline V gives CDR1 GTSNPN, CDR2 SVGIG (reference sequence). The V gene lost 5 bases and the J gene lost 6 bases, with 10 bases spanning the gap. CDR3 DNA sequence: TGTGCCTGGTCCCAGGGAAAGACCCAGTACTTC. Protein product: CAWSQGKTQYF.

The J gene is TRBJ2-3, the V gene TRBV2; 7 bases agree with TRBD2. The CDR3 totals 13 residues. Germline assignment: CDR1 SNHLY and CDR2 FYNNEI. Trimming cost V 2 bases and J 6 bases; bases outside gene matches: 2. The CDR3 DNA reads TGTGCCAGCAGTGAATCCGGGGGGGATACGCAGTATTTT. Translated: CASSESGGDTQYF.

There are a few counts of this clone. The gene calls are TRBV6-1 and TRBJ1-2; maybe TRBD1 (5 bases). Trimming took off 6 bases at V and 7 bases at J, with 9 bases between the two ends. This CDR3 is 11 amino acids long. CDR1 is MNHNS, CDR2 SASEGT, per germline. The CDR3 here is CASRTGVGYTF. DNA for the CDR3: TGTGCCAGCAGGACGGGGGTTGGCTACACCTTC.

Only a few counts were recorded for this clone. The chain's CDR3 is CASTRDTNTGELFF. In DNA form, the CDR3 reads TGTGCCAGCACCCGGGACACGAACACCGGGGAGCTGTTTTTT. The chain uses TRBV5-6 and TRBJ2-2; TRBD1 is a possible D gene (6 bases). Per germline, CDR1 SGHDT and CDR2 YYEEEE. Trimming shortened V by 6 bases and J by 0 bases, and 9 bases separated the two germline ends. CDR3 size: 14 residues.

The chain has TRBV5-8 and TRBJ2-2; D is ambiguous. V was clipped by 2 bases and J by 7 bases, with 6 bases between them. CDR3 length: 12 amino acids. CDR1 SGHTS and CDR2 YDEGEE come from the germline V gene. The CDR3 protein is CASSFRSGELFF. The CDR3 DNA follows: TGTGCCAGCAGCTTCCGTAGCGGGGAGCTGTTTTTT.

The chain carries TRBV6-1 and TRBJ1-1; 9 positions match TRBD1. Germline assignment: CDR1 MNHNS and CDR2 SASEGT. V was pared by 11 bases and J by 7 bases, with 14 bases of the junction left unmatched. The CDR3 spans 14 residues. The CDR3 nucleotides are TGTGCCGGATCAACCGGGACAGGGTATGTTGAAGCTTTCTTT. Encoded protein: CAGSTGTGYVEAFF.

The V gene is TRBV4-1, the J gene TRBJ1-5; D gene unclear. CDR1 is MGHRA and CDR2 is YSYEKL in the germline V gene. The V end was cut by 0 bases, the J end by 5 bases, with 5 bases between. The CDR3 spans 13 residues. CDR3 DNA sequence: TGCGCCAGCAGCCAAGATTTATATCAGCCCCAGCATTTT. Translation gives CASSQDLYQPQHF.

The chain joins TRBV7-2 to TRBJ2-3; 7 bases line up with TRBD1. The CDR3 extends over 14 amino acids. Germline V gene sequence: CDR1 SGHTA, CDR2 FQGNSA. J gave up 4 bases and V 1 base, and 2 bases lay outside the gene matches. CDR3 coding DNA: TGTGCCAGCAGCTTAGGACAGGGCGCAGATACGCAGTATTTT. Its protein is CASSLGQGADTQYF.

This chain links TRBV11-2 with TRBJ1-1; D is perhaps TRBD1 (5 bases). The length of the CDR3 is 14 residues. Trimming shortened V by 1 base and J by 4 bases, and 10 bases separated the two germline ends. Germline V gives CDR1 SGHAT, CDR2 FQNNGV. This CDR3 reads CASSLVGGTTEAFF. CDR3 sequence (DNA): TGTGCCAGCAGCTTAGTGGGGGGAACCACTGAAGCTTTCTTT.

The chain couples TRBV28 to TRBJ1-2, with a weak D call TRBD1 (5 bases). This CDR3 contains 11 residues. Looked up from germline, CDR1 is MDHEN and CDR2 is SYDVKM. Trimming stripped 8 bases from V and 4 bases from J, with 8 bases between. CDR3 bases: TGTGCCAGCGGGGCAGCCTATGGCTACACCTTC. Translating gives CASGAAYGYTF.

The chain couples TRBV27 to TRBJ2-5, with 11 bases identical to TRBD1. Looked up from germline, CDR1 is MNHEY and CDR2 is SMNVEV (reference sequence). The CDR3 consists of 15 residues. Losses at the gene ends were 4 bases for V and 7 bases for J; bases not matched to a gene: 8. CDR3: CASSSGQGARGTQYF. As DNA, the CDR3 is TGTGCCAGCAGTTCCGGACAGGGGGCGCGTGGGACCCAGTACTTC.

The CDR3 DNA is TGTGCCAGCAGCTTGCGCGGGATCAATGAGCAGTTCTTC. It translates to CASSLRGINEQFF. The chain couples TRBV5-6 to TRBJ2-1; D is possibly TRBD2 (6 bases). Germline V gene data show CDR1 as SGHDT and CDR2 as YYEEEE. Trimming cost V 1 base and J 6 bases, with 8 bases left between them. The CDR3 loop spans 13 amino acids.

A single count supports this clone. J is TRBJ2-1 and V is TRBV7-9; 11 nucleotides line up with TRBD2. Germline-derived CDR1 and CDR2 are SEHNR and FQNEAQ (reference sequence). The CDR3 length is 14 residues. V lost 4 bases to trimming and J lost 7 bases; unmatched junction nucleotides: 3. The CDR3 DNA reads as TGTGCCAGCAGCTCACGGACTAGCGGGAATGAGCAGTTCTTC. Translated: CASSSRTSGNEQFF.

V gene TRBV6-1 combines with J gene TRBJ2-3; 7 bases are a match to TRBD2. Germline lookup yields CDR1 MNHNS and CDR2 SASEGT. With V trimmed by 3 bases and J by 0 bases, 9 bases remained unmatched. The length of the CDR3 is 17 residues. The CDR3 DNA follows: TGTGCCAGCAGTGACCTCCTAGCGGAGGCTAGCACAGATACGCAGTATTTT. Translating it yields CASSDLLAEASTDTQYF.

The chain combines TRBV9 with TRBJ1-2; 7 bases are shared with TRBD1. V was clipped by 4 bases and J by 6 bases; unmatched bases: 9. Germline V CDR1 and CDR2: SGDLS, YYNGEE. This CDR3 has 14 residues. CDR3 nucleotide sequence: TGTGCCAGCAGCCCTCGACAGGGAGAGGATGGCTACACCTTC. This sequence encodes CASSPRQGEDGYTF.

The chain is built from TRBV5-1 and TRBJ2-1; 7 nucleotides line up with TRBD1. The CDR3 spans 15 residues. Germline assignment: CDR1 SGHRS and CDR2 YFSETQ. The trim removed 0 bases at V and 8 bases at J, leaving 8 bases unmatched. The CDR3 region is CASSLVADRADEQFF. CDR3 nucleotides: TGCGCCAGCAGCTTGGTCGCTGACAGGGCCGATGAGCAGTTCTTC.

Written as DNA, the CDR3 is TGTGCCACCAGTAGGGACAGGGGATCCTACGAGCAGTACTTC. It encodes CATSRDRGSYEQYF. The rearrangement uses TRBV15 and TRBJ2-7; 10 bases fit TRBD1. There are 14 residues in the CDR3. Unmatched junction bases numbered 3, after V lost 6 bases and J lost 1 base. Germline assignment: CDR1 LNHNV and CDR2 YYDKDF (reference sequence).

The chain uses TRBV6-5 and TRBJ1-2; D remains ambiguous. The CDR3 totals 14 residues. Trimming took off 6 bases at V and 8 bases at J, with 19 bases between the two ends. Per germline, CDR1 MNHEY and CDR2 SVGAGI. CDR3 protein: CASSRTRNLEGYTF. The CDR3 nucleotides read TGTGCCAGCAGCCGAACGCGTAATCTTGAGGGCTACACCTTC.

The table lists this clone with a few counts. The V call is TRBV28, the J call TRBJ1-1; 8 bases map to TRBD1. Germline V gives CDR1 MDHEN, CDR2 SYDVKM. CDR3 size: 15 residues. V lost 5 bases, J lost 5 bases, and 10 bases stayed unmatched. The chain's CDR3 is CASSLQGARRTEAFF. CDR3 sequence (DNA): TGTGCCAGCAGTCTCCAGGGGGCGCGACGGACTGAAGCTTTCTTT.

This rearrangement joins TRBV2 to TRBJ2-5, with 12 bases identical to TRBD2. This CDR3 is built from 17 residues. Unmatched junction bases numbered 10, after V lost 6 bases and J lost 2 bases. CDR1 SNHLY and CDR2 FYNNEI come from the germline V gene. The CDR3 DNA reads as TGTGCCAGCAGGGCCTCTAGCGGGGGGGTTAAGCAAGAGACCCAGTACTTC. This sequence encodes CASRASSGGVKQETQYF.

This clone was counted once. The V gene is TRBV6-1, the J gene TRBJ1-6; 7 positions agree with TRBD1. The CDR3 has 14 amino acids. J was trimmed by 7 bases and V by 2 bases; bases with no gene match: 2. CDR1 and CDR2 (germline): MNHNS, SASEGT. CDR3 sequence (DNA): TGTGCCAGCAGTGAAAGGACAGGCAATTCACCCCTCCACTTT. Protein product: CASSERTGNSPLHF.

The chain carries TRBV7-8 and TRBJ1-3; possibly TRBD1 for D (6 bases). This CDR3 spans 15 amino acids. The germline V gene has CDR1 SGHVS and CDR2 FQNEAQ. Trimming cost V 5 bases and J 5 bases, with 16 bases left between them. The CDR3 region is CASSTEGGSRNTIYF. CDR3 sequence (DNA): TGTGCCAGCAGCACAGAGGGGGGGTCGAGAAACACCATATATTTT. The whole variable domain, filled in from reference TRBV7-8 and TRBJ1-3, reads GAGVSQSPRYKVAKRGQDVALRCDPISGHVSLFWYQQALGQGPEFLTYFQNEAQLDKSGLPSDRFFAERPEGSVSTLKIQRTQQEDSAVYLCASSTEGGSRNTIYFGEGSWLTVV.

The rearrangement uses TRBV7-9 and TRBJ2-2; 7 nucleotides match TRBD1. The V and J ends lost 7 bases and 1 base, in that order; junction bases with no gene match: 3. The germline gives CDR1 SEHNR, CDR2 FQNEAQ (reference sequence). The CDR3 spans 14 residues. This CDR3 reads CASKRTGNTGELFF. CDR3 sequence (DNA): TGTGCCAGCAAACGGACAGGGAACACCGGGGAGCTGTTTTTT. The complete variable domain, with remaining parts taken from reference TRBV7-9 and TRBJ2-2, reads DTGVSQNPRHKITKRGQNVTFRCDPISEHNRLYWYRQTLGQGPEFLTYFQNEAQLEKSRLLSDRFSAERPKGSFSTLEIQRTEQGDSAMYLCASKRTGNTGELFFGEGSRLTVL.

The chain carries TRBV5-6 and TRBJ2-7; D not resolved. This CDR3 is 15 amino acids long. The V end lost 0 bases, the J end lost 3 bases, and 13 bases lay between the germline ends. Germline V lookup: CDR1 SGHDT, CDR2 YYEEEE. The CDR3 sequence: CASSLAFYPNYEQYF. In DNA, the CDR3 is TGTGCCAGCAGCTTGGCCTTCTACCCTAACTACGAGCAGTACTTC. Variable domain in full (rest from reference TRBV5-6 and TRBJ2-7): DAGVTQSPTHLIKTRGQQVTLRCSPKSGHDTVSWYQQALGQGPQFIFQYYEEEERQRGNFPDRFSGHQFPNYSSELNVNALLLGDSALYLCASSLAFYPNYEQYFGPGTRLTVT.

The rearrangement joins TRBV27 to TRBJ1-6; TRBD1 aligns across 8 bases. Germline V lookup: CDR1 MNHEY, CDR2 SMNVEV (reference sequence). There are 12 residues in the CDR3. The ends lost 8 bases at V and 8 bases at J; junction bases unmatched: 2. The CDR3 loop reads CASRTGYSPLHF. As DNA, the CDR3 is TGTGCCAGCCGGACAGGGTATTCACCCCTCCACTTT.